Sequencing of this T cell receptor beta chain was carried out in a study of T cell repertoires in cytomegalovirus infection. Study-wide background: The study used recently identified HLA-C-restricted and well-studied HLA-B-restricted CMV epitopes. Indications of both CMV infection and matching HLA type were provided by public TCR beta signatures.

CDR3 size: 11 residues. The V gene's germline CDR1 is DFQATT and CDR2 SNEGSKA (reference sequence). Trimming removed 6 bases at V and 8 bases at J, with 11 bases between. This clonotype has only a few counts. Its antigen is unidentified. Study-wide findings and caveats: Accumulated public TCR beta family frequency recognized individuals carrying CMV together with the relevant HLA.

From the reads, TCRdb called clonotypes with MiXCR, one entry per CDR3 protein. Here the sample spans 550,000 to 700,000 distinct CDR3 sequences, about 40% being singletons. The source is a human donor in good health (CMV status not recorded). Some clones in this sample may be carry-over from other donors' samples. This material consisted of cultured PBMCs, taken from culture after CMV antigen stimulation. The chain is built from TRBV20-1 and TRBJ2-1, with a tentative D call TRBD1 (6 bases). CDR3 region: CSARTADEQFF. The CDR3 DNA reads as TGCAGTGCCAGGACAGCCGATGAGCAGTTCTTC.